This TCR beta chain was captured in a study of CD8+CD57+ T cells in acquired aplastic anemia. Study details: Across the sorted CD4+ and CD8+ cells, DNA amounts averaged about 3 ug.

This clonotype was counted a few times. CDR3 and TCR beta VDJ profiling relied on a genomic DNA template. TCRdb re-analysed the reads in MiXCR, keeping a single row per CDR3 protein. The table includes fewer than 200,000 distinct CDR3 sequences, roughly half detected once. CD8+CD57+ cell expansion, shown by flow cytometry, had occurred in the patients selected for sequencing. What was sequenced was sorted CD4+, CD8+, or CD8+CD57+ T cells (not recorded which) from PBMCs. The TCR was taken from a human donor with aplastic anemia.

CDR3 sequence: CASSLESTGPIGSPLHF. CDR3 nucleotides: TGTGCCAGCAGCCTAGAATCGACAGGGCCCATTGGGTCACCCCTCCACTTT. V and J are TRBV11-1 and TRBJ1-6; TRBD1 agrees at 7 bases. In germline, CDR1 is SGHAT, CDR2 FQDESV (reference sequence). The CDR3 consists of 17 residues. V was pared by 5 bases and J by 10 bases, with 17 bases of the junction left unmatched.